Sequencing of this T cell receptor beta chain was carried out in a study of cytomegalovirus exposure and HLA in healthy donors. Whole-study context: The 130 or so validation repertoires, a later analysis reported, used the same platform as the 700 or so repertoires from the first cohort.

Only in-frame clones appear in the TCRdb table, and some are missing; sequencing was by immunoSEQ multiplex PCR. The sample lists roughly 150,000 clones; more than 75% were seen once. Sequencing was done on a sample of PBMCs. This TCR derives from a man in his late teens or twenties in good health and CMV-seronegative.

The CDR3 sequence is CASRAYGTGRGGQETQYF. CDR3 sequence (DNA): TGTGCCAGCAGGGCCTACGGAACAGGGAGGGGCGGCCAAGAGACCCAGTACTTC. The rearrangement joins TRBV2 to TRBJ2-5, with a tentative D call TRBD2 (7 bases). The CDR3 sequence is 18 residues long. CDR1 is SNHLY and CDR2 is FYNNEI in the germline V gene. V was cut by 6 bases and J by 1 base, with 24 bases left in between. Full variable domain (missing parts from reference TRBV2 and TRBJ2-5): EPEVTQTPSHQVTQMGQEVILRCVPISNHLYFYWYRQILGQKVEFLVSFYNNEISEKSEIFDDQFSVERPDGSNFTLKIRSTKLEDSAMYFCASRAYGTGRGGQETQYFGPGTRLLVL.